This TCR beta chain originates from a study of blood T cell repertoires in COVID-19. Living in 25 or so US areas, the participants were between about 18 and 95 years of age. Assignment of participants to cohorts was predicated upon participant-reported clinical history. Germline-derived CDR1 and CDR2 are MNHEY and SMNVEV (reference sequence). V gave up 5 bases and J gave up 3 bases, with 13 bases separating them. The CDR3 sequence is 14 residues long. As processed by the authors: Quantification of nucleated cells was approximated via reference gene primer amplification. Sequencing used immunoSEQ multiplex PCR; TCRdb keeps in-frame clones, though not all of them. That table is the source of V, J and clone size, and D and trimming were worked out from the DNA. Here the sample spans around 300,000 clones, around 87% being singletons.

The sequenced sample consisted of PBMCs or T cells enriched from blood (not recorded which). This TCR was recovered from a woman in her late teens or twenties with acute COVID-19. V and J are TRBV27 and TRBJ1-2; possible D gene TRBD1, 5 bases. The CDR3 loop is CASSPRASYYGYTF. In DNA, the CDR3 is TGTGCCAGCAGTCCCAGGGCCAGCTACTATGGCTACACCTTC.